This is a list of T cell receptor beta chains from one sample in a study of human T cells and chemical hapten exposure. TCRdb reanalysed the RACE reads using MiXCR and keeps one entry per CDR3 protein. The sample lists around 70,000 distinct CDR3 sequences; 11% were seen once. This sample comprised whole blood, obtained in connection with sensitization to the hapten diphenylcyclopropenone (DPC). These receptors were collected from a woman aged 50 to 60 with alopecia areata. Some clones in this sample may be carry-over from other donors' samples. CDR3s leave out the opening cysteine and the closing phenylalanine or tryptophan. D genes are given only for firm matches.

d_call | cdr3_length | j_call | v_call | cdr3_aa
NA | 11 | TRBJ2-7 | TRBV6-5 | ASKTGSPYEQY
NA | 16 | TRBJ1-2 | TRBV6-1 | ASSYGGSRRVVSRGYT
NA | 14 | TRBJ2-6 | TRBV7-6 | ASSLEGRSGANVLT
NA | 11 | TRBJ2-5 | TRBV11-1 | ASSPGIQETQY
TRBD1 | 13 | TRBJ1-1 | TRBV7-8 | ASSPRQGWNTEAF
NA | 12 | TRBJ1-1 | TRBV5-6 | ASSFGTGYTEAF
NA | 11 | TRBJ2-5 | TRBV20-1 | SASTLGLETQY
TRBD1 | 11 | TRBJ2-5 | TRBV20-1 | SAERTGKETQY
NA | 13 | TRBJ1-4 | TRBV14 | ASSPPGSGNEKLF
NA | 14 | TRBJ2-6 | TRBV7-8 | ASSLFSGSGANVLT
NA | 12 | TRBJ2-1 | TRBV29-1 | SVDHFIGGNEQF
NA | 10 | TRBJ2-7 | TRBV28 | ASRRTDYEQY